This record concerns one T cell receptor (beta chain) sequence. The antigen this receptor binds is unknown. Base-call qualities are not available, and no considerably larger clone is one nucleotide away. The source of the sample is a study of graft-versus-host responses after intestinal transplantation (dated by TCRdb to 2020 to 2023). Looking at the study overall: The transplants that recipients received were multivisceral, liver-intestinal, or isolated intestinal. A peak of at least 4% donor T cells among recipient peripheral blood mononuclear cells was the definition used for donor T cell macrochimerism. The cohort enrolled 24 intestinal transplant recipients, one of whom was a retransplant, and 3 patients without pretransplant specimens were excluded. Every recipient was given anti-thymocyte globulin induction, then maintenance tacrolimus and steroids for around three years. Graft-versus-host and host-versus-graft alloreactive T cell clones were tracked in the graft, circulation and bone marrow after intestinal transplantation using bulk TCR-beta CDR3 sequencing. To identify alloreactive clones, pre-transplant mixed lymphocyte reaction products were sequenced and then compared with unstimulated pre-transplant donor and recipient T cells. Rather than going through the commercial service, samples from a few later patients were sequenced in-house on an Illumina MiSeq and processed with MiXCR. What the work shows at the level of the full study, not this receptor alone: Patients with donor T cell macrochimerism had high GvH to HvG T cell clonal ratios in their allografts. GvH clones were detected in recipient bone marrow, and some appeared earlier in ileal mucosa or blood, consistent with an intestinal mucosal origin. The relatively low number and heterogeneity of intestinal transplant patients limited the conclusions. Early after transplant, peak levels of circulating GvH clones were associated with declines in HvG clones.

From cysteine to phenylalanine, the CDR3 is 13 amino acids long. Of all the DNA, just the CDR3 is kept, 39 bases in frame from base 1. The V end gives up 3 bases and the J end 3 bases, leaving 0 bases in the junction not matched to a gene. For CDR1 and CDR2, the germline V gene (reference sequence) lists GTSNPN and SVGIG. In the first month after transplant, blood samples were collected up to 4 times, and after that at least monthly when available. To prepare the library, the immunoSEQ multiplex PCR assay was applied. High-throughput TCR-beta CDR3 sequencing of genomic DNA from most patients was performed by Adaptive Biotechnologies. As for the authors' bioinformatics: Adaptive's ImmunoSEQ software supplied the TCR sequencing data for 18 patients, while MiXCR and VDJtools were used to process a few other patients. CDR3 nucleotide sequences shared by donor and recipient were removed because the origin of these sequences could not be assigned. At least 2-fold expansion over unstimulated cells and a minimum CFSE-low frequency of 0.002% (template counts) or 0.001% (read counts) were required for clones to be classified as alloreactive. Clones detected in sequenced pre-transplant spleen, lymph node, or MLR CFSE-low populations of the donor or recipient were defined as mappable. Cumulative frequency of alloreactive clones was calculated as a percentage of all sequences weighted by copy number. TCRdb limited this immuneACCESS table to in-frame rearrangements with V and J called. A share of clones is missing; checked studies link under half to unresolved V genes, and the rest is unexplained. That table furnishes V, J and clone size, whereas the DNA furnished D and trimming. In this sample the table shows more than 9,000 clones, about 94% of which occur a single time. The ten largest clones represent 20% of the sample.

The input for sequencing was PBMCs, taken around 110 days after intestinal transplant. This receptor was obtained from a human patient who received an intestinal transplant, so some T cells may come from the graft donor. This chain joins TRBV30 to TRBJ2-1; 9 central bases correspond to TRBD1. The CDR3 reads as follows: CAWRDRGYNEQFF. The bases are TGTGCCTGGAGGGACAGGGGCTACAATGAGCAGTTCTTC.